The 9 T cell receptor beta chains presented below share a single source sample, sequenced in a study of response to subunit inactivated influenza vaccine. TCRdb analysed the RT-PCR reads with MiXCR anew, one entry per CDR3 protein. This sample has about 830,000 distinct CDR3 sequences, with about a fifth found just once. This specimen consisted of PBMCs from blood, obtained around 5 days after vaccination. Receptors were obtained from a man aged 50-59 years who received an inactivated influenza vaccine.

The chain couples TRBV27 to TRBJ1-2, with 8 bases that match TRBD1. CDR1 and CDR2 (germline): MNHEY, SMNVEV (reference sequence). CDR3 size: 14 residues. The ends lost 3 bases at V and 7 bases at J; junction bases unmatched: 7. As DNA, the CDR3 is TGTGCCAGCAGTTTTTATCAGGGGGCCACTGGCTACACCTTC. It encodes CASSFYQGATGYTF.

The chain couples TRBV12-3 or TRBV12-4 to TRBJ2-5; D not resolved. V was trimmed by 3 bases and J by 2 bases, leaving 7 bases between them. The CDR3 is made up of 13 amino acids. The CDR3 is CASSFNQQETQYF. Here the CDR3 DNA reads TGTGCCAGCAGTTTTAACCAGCAAGAGACCCAGTACTTC.

This clonotype was detected only a few times. The chain is built from TRBV5-1 and TRBJ2-1, with unresolved D. The V gene lost 4 bases and the J gene lost 1 base, with 24 bases spanning the gap. Germline CDR1 is SGHRS and CDR2 is YFSETQ. The CDR3 contains 19 residues. CDR3 DNA sequence: TGCGCCAGCAGCCGCGATTTAACTCGCCCGGCGATGTCCTACAATGAGCAGTTCTTC. It translates to CASSRDLTRPAMSYNEQFF. Looking up the rest from reference TRBV5-1 and TRBJ2-1 gives the full variable domain: KAGVTQTPRYLIKTRGQQVTLSCSPISGHRSVSWYQQTPGQGLQFLFEYFSETQRNKGNFPGRFSGRQFSNSRSEMNVSTLELGDSALYLCASSRDLTRPAMSYNEQFFGPGTRLTVL.

This clonotype occurred once. A much more abundant neighbour one base away suggests this may be a read error. The CDR3 sequence: CASSLDFNEQFF. CDR3 DNA: TGTGCCAGCAGCTTAGATTTCAATGAGCAGTTCTTC. This chain joins TRBV7-2 and TRBJ2-1; D unresolved. The ends were cut back, 1 base at V and 6 bases at J, with 4 bases in the middle. Looked up from germline, CDR1 is SGHTA and CDR2 is FQGNSA. The CDR3 covers 12 residues.

The gene calls are TRBV13 and TRBJ1-1, with D possibly TRBD1 on 5 matching bases. The ends were cut back, 1 base at V and 0 bases at J, with 9 bases in the middle. This CDR3 contains 15 residues. Germline assignment: CDR1 PRHDT and CDR2 FYEKMQ (reference sequence). The CDR3 DNA reads TGTGCCAGCAGCTTAGTACAGGCGATGAACACTGAAGCTTTCTTT. This sequence encodes CASSLVQAMNTEAFF.

This clonotype was detected a few times. The chain couples TRBV3-1 to TRBJ1-6; tentative D call: TRBD1 (5 bases). The CDR3 has 14 residues. The V gene lost 5 bases and the J gene lost 7 bases, with 12 bases spanning the gap. Per germline, CDR1 LGHDT and CDR2 YNNKEL (reference sequence). The CDR3 sequence: CASSFSDTNSPLHF. In nucleotides, the CDR3 is TGTGCCAGCAGCTTCTCGGACACGAATTCACCCCTCCACTTT.

On this clonotype itself: A much larger clone differs from this one at a single base, so this may be a read error. The rearrangement links TRBV4-2 to TRBJ2-7; D may be TRBD1 (5 bases). V shed 4 bases and J shed 2 bases, with 12 bases lying between them. Per germline, CDR1 LGHNA and CDR2 YNFKEQ. This CDR3 is 14 amino acids long. DNA of the CDR3: TGTGCCAGCAGCCGAACGACAGTTCCCTACGAGCAGTACTTC. Translated, it gives CASSRTTVPYEQYF.

This clonotype was seen a handful of times. This rearrangement joins TRBV12-3 or TRBV12-4 to TRBJ1-1; D is possibly TRBD1 (6 bases). The V end lost 3 bases, the J end lost 1 base, and 21 bases lay between the germline ends. The CDR3 loop spans 18 amino acids. The CDR3 region has the DNA TGTGCCAGCAGTTTGGGGGCCCGAATCAGGATCAAGAACACTGAAGCTTTCTTT. Translated: CASSLGARIRIKNTEAFF.

This sequence joins TRBV12-3 or TRBV12-4 and TRBJ1-4; D not certain. The CDR3 sequence is 14 residues long. V shed 3 bases and J shed 0 bases, with 5 bases lying between them. CDR3 loop: CASSFRTTNEKLFF. The CDR3 DNA is TGTGCCAGCAGTTTCCGAACAACTAATGAAAAACTGTTTTTT.